These 30 T cell receptor beta chains came from one sample sequenced in a study of CD8 T cells in ankylosing spondylitis. TCRdb reprocessed the 5' RACE reads via MiXCR and lists one record per CDR3 protein. The sample contains roughly 200,000 distinct CDR3 sequences, roughly 13% of which appear only once. Sample: blood, either unsorted or a sorted T cell fraction (not recorded which). The receptor set was obtained from a male donor with ankylosing spondylitis or in good health (not recorded which).

This clonotype was counted at least ten times. The chain employs TRBV11-2 and TRBJ2-3; no firm D call. The CDR3 loop spans 11 amino acids. Germline V gene lookup returns CDR1 SGHAT and CDR2 FQNNGV. Trimming left V 3 bases short and J 4 bases short, with 2 bases between. The CDR3 nucleotides are TGTGCCAGCAGCTTGGCAGATACGCAGTATTTT. Its translation: CASSLADTQYF.

In regard to this clonotype: The junction differs from germline at one of its ends, possibly a read error. The chain has TRBV27 and TRBJ1-1; TRBD1 matches 7 bases. The CDR3 totals 16 residues. Germline V gene data show CDR1 as MNHEY and CDR2 as SMNVEV (reference sequence). DNA of the CDR3: TGTGCCAGCAGGTTATTTAGGGGGCTTCGGAACACTGAAGCTTTCTTT. Protein: CASRLFRGLRNTEAFF.

The rearrangement links TRBV19 to TRBJ1-1; tentatively, D is TRBD1 (5 bases). CDR3 size: 14 residues. Germline-derived CDR1 and CDR2 are LNHDA and SQIVND (reference sequence). The V and J ends lost 7 bases and 0 bases respectively, with 12 bases between them. The CDR3 nucleotides are TGTGCCAGTACCTTGGGACGATTGAACACTGAAGCTTTCTTT. The encoded protein is CASTLGRLNTEAFF.

The chain links TRBV19 to TRBJ2-2, with D perhaps matching TRBD1 or TRBD2 (5 bases each). The germline V gene has CDR1 LNHDA and CDR2 SQIVND (reference sequence). The CDR3 has 13 residues. V gave up 4 bases and J gave up 6 bases, with 9 bases separating them. CDR3 DNA sequence: TGTGCCAGTAGTAAATCGGGGCCCGGGGAGCTGTTTTTT. Residues: CASSKSGPGELFF. Drawing the rest from reference TRBV19 and TRBJ2-2, the complete variable domain is DGGITQSPKYLFRKEGQNVTLSCEQNLNHDAMYWYRQDPGQGLRLIYYSQIVNDFQKGDIAEGYSVSREKKESFPLTVTSAQKNPTAFYLCASSKSGPGELFFGEGSRLTVL.

This clonotype was found many times. The V and J genes are TRBV11-3 and TRBJ1-1, with D possibly TRBD1 on 6 matching bases. CDR3 size: 14 residues. Between the trimmed V and J ends, which lost 3 bases and 5 bases, there was a span of 13 bases. Germline V lookup: CDR1 SGHNT, CDR2 YENEEA. The CDR3 here is CASSLSQGRTEAFF. For the CDR3, the DNA is TGTGCCAGCAGCTTGTCACAGGGAAGGACTGAAGCTTTCTTT. The full variable domain, rest sourced from reference TRBV11-3 and TRBJ1-1, is EAGVVQSPRYKIIEKKQPVAFWCNPISGHNTLYWYLQNLGQGPELLIRYENEEAVDDSQLPKDRFSAERLKGVDSTLKIQPAELGDSAVYLCASSLSQGRTEAFFGQGTRLTVV.

CDR3 DNA: TGCAGCGCTCGGGACAGGACCTACGAGCAGTACTTC. Translation: CSARDRTYEQYF. The chain uses TRBV29-1 and TRBJ2-7; 8 bases are a match to TRBD1. The CDR3 runs 12 residues. With 7 bases clipped from V and 2 bases from J, the junction kept 4 bases outside the gene matches. The germline CDR1 and CDR2 sequences are SQVTM and ANQGSEA.

This clonotype was observed a few times. J is TRBJ1-3 and V is TRBV15; D is uncertain. The CDR3 totals 11 residues. Trimming took 9 bases from V and 0 from J, leaving 3 bases between them. Germline CDR1 and CDR2: LNHNV and YYDKDF (reference sequence). The DNA for the CDR3 is TGTGCCACGACCTCTGGAAACACCATATATTTT. Amino acid sequence: CATTSGNTIYF. Supplemented by reference TRBV15 and TRBJ1-3, the full variable domain reads DAMVIQNPRYQVTQFGKPVTLSCSQTLNHNVMYWYQQKSSQAPKLLFHYYDKDFNNEADTPDNFQSRRPNTSFCFLDIRSPGLGDTAMYLCATTSGNTIYFGEGSWLTVV.

The V gene is TRBV10-1, the J gene TRBJ2-7; 8 bases match TRBD2. This CDR3 contains 14 residues. CDR1 is WNHNN, CDR2 SYGVQD, per germline (reference sequence). J was trimmed by 5 bases and V by 9 bases; bases with no gene match: 12. The CDR3 DNA follows: TGCGCCAGTATCAATCGAGCGGGAGCCCACGAGCAGTACTTC. This codes for CASINRAGAHEQYF.

This clonotype was observed a handful of times. The chain recombines TRBV4-1 with TRBJ1-1, with 9 bases lining up with TRBD1. Unmatched junction bases numbered 5, after V lost 2 bases and J lost 1 base. CDR3 length equals 16 residues. Germline V CDR1 and CDR2: MGHRA, YSYEKL. In nucleotides, the CDR3 is TGCGCCAGCAGCCAATTAGACAGGGGGGCGAACACTGAAGCTTTCTTT. Amino acids: CASSQLDRGANTEAFF.

This clonotype was recorded at least ten times. The chain links TRBV7-9 to TRBJ2-7, with a tentative D call TRBD1 (6 bases). Trimming left V 1 base short and J 2 bases short, with 9 bases between. Per the germline V gene, CDR1 is SEHNR and CDR2 is FQNEAQ (reference sequence). CDR3 size: 14 residues. The DNA for the CDR3 is TGTGCCAGCAGCTTAGGGACAGACCCCTACGAGCAGTACTTC. It is translated as CASSLGTDPYEQYF.

The chain links TRBV28 to TRBJ2-1; the D gene is possibly TRBD1 (6 bases). This CDR3 is built from 14 residues. Germline CDR1 and CDR2: MDHEN and SYDVKM. V lost 2 bases and J lost 4, with 9 bases in between. The CDR3 DNA reads TGTGCCAGCAGTTTAAGGACAGTTTACAATGAGCAGTTCTTC. Its translation: CASSLRTVYNEQFF.

V and J are TRBV4-1 and TRBJ2-2; TRBD2 matches 9 bases. Germline V gives CDR1 MGHRA, CDR2 YSYEKL. V shed 0 bases, J shed 7 bases, and the junction held 3 bases outside the gene matches. The CDR3 spans 15 residues. CDR3 protein: CASSQERGGHGELFF. The CDR3 bases are TGCGCCAGCAGCCAAGAGCGGGGGGGCCACGGGGAGCTGTTTTTT.

This clonotype was seen many times. CDR3 loop: CASSQVGGVDTQYF. The DNA for the CDR3 is TGCGCCAGCAGCCAAGTCGGTGGCGTTGATACGCAGTATTTT. The rearrangement links TRBV4-1 to TRBJ2-3, with D unclear. This CDR3 comprises 14 residues. Germline CDR1 reads MGHRA; CDR2 reads YSYEKL. V lost 1 base to trimming and J lost 6 bases, with 11 bases between them.

This clonotype was observed a handful of times. The chain couples TRBV3-1 to TRBJ2-7, with 9 bases matching TRBD1. This CDR3 comprises 17 residues. Trimming cost V 0 bases and J 3 bases; bases outside gene matches: 9. Germline CDR1 reads LGHDT; CDR2 reads YNNKEL (reference sequence). CDR3 protein: CASSQDLIGTGIYEQYF. CDR3 in DNA: TGTGCCAGCAGCCAAGATCTAATAGGGACAGGGATCTACGAGCAGTACTTC.

This rearrangement joins TRBV9 to TRBJ1-1; 7 bases align to TRBD1. From germline, CDR1 is SGDLS and CDR2 YYNGEE. The trim removed 3 bases at V and 6 bases at J, leaving 11 bases unmatched. This CDR3 is 15 amino acids long. CDR3 DNA sequence: TGTGCCAGCAGCGACACAGGGGCGGGATTGGCTGAAGCTTTCTTT. Translation gives CASSDTGAGLAEAFF.

This chain links TRBV9 with TRBJ2-7; 10 nucleotides match TRBD1. V was clipped by 7 bases and J by 6 bases; unmatched bases: 4. Germline lookup yields CDR1 SGDLS and CDR2 YYNGEE. The CDR3 has 12 amino acids. The CDR3: CASGGTGAEQYF. The CDR3 bases are TGTGCCAGCGGGGGGACAGGGGCCGAGCAGTACTTC.

The chain links TRBV4-1 to TRBJ2-1; no definite D call. Germline CDR1 and CDR2: MGHRA and YSYEKL. The CDR3 runs to 15 residues. With 3 bases removed from V and 0 bases from J, the gap between germline ends came to 9 bases. CDR3: CASSQAFSSYNEQFF. Here the CDR3 DNA reads TGCGCCAGCAGCCAGGCATTTAGCTCCTACAATGAGCAGTTCTTC.

The sample holds a few counts of this clonotype. CDR3 region: CASSEAAVNTEAFF. In DNA form, the CDR3 reads TGTGCCAGCAGTGAAGCGGCGGTGAACACTGAAGCTTTCTTT. J is TRBJ1-1 and V is TRBV2; D remains unclear. V was shortened by 0 bases and J by 0 bases, with 5 bases between the two germline ends. The CDR3 is 14 amino acids. Germline V gene data show CDR1 as SNHLY and CDR2 as FYNNEI.

This clonotype has ten or more counts. This chain connects TRBV7-9 to TRBJ2-7, with 8 bases that match TRBD1. The trim removed 1 base at V and 6 bases at J, leaving 5 bases unmatched. The CDR3 sequence is 14 residues long. CDR1 and CDR2 (germline): SEHNR, FQNEAQ (reference sequence). CDR3 loop: CASSLGTGFPEQYF. For the CDR3, the DNA is TGTGCCAGCAGCTTAGGGACAGGGTTCCCCGAGCAGTACTTC.

This clonotype was detected only a few times. The chain employs TRBV14 and TRBJ1-1, with TRBD1 identical over 9 bases. The V gene end was trimmed by 3 bases and the J gene end by 5 bases; junction bases not matched to a gene: 1. The CDR3 is made up of 13 amino acids. The germline V gene encodes CDR1 SGHDN and CDR2 FVKESK. CDR3 sequence reads: CASSHGTGTEAFF. Written as DNA, the CDR3 is TGTGCCAGCAGCCATGGGACAGGGACTGAAGCTTTCTTT.

The V and J genes are TRBV9 and TRBJ1-5; maybe TRBD1 (5 bases). From germline, CDR1 is SGDLS and CDR2 YYNGEE. The CDR3 length is 14 residues. Between the trimmed V and J ends, which lost 2 bases and 5 bases, there was a span of 11 bases. The CDR3 spells CASSVDSTHQPQHF. CDR3 sequence (DNA): TGTGCCAGCAGCGTCGACAGTACTCATCAGCCCCAGCATTTT.

This clonotype was found a few times. The rearrangement links TRBV7-9 to TRBJ1-1; D not resolved. This CDR3 spans 11 amino acids. V was shortened by 5 bases and J by 4 bases, with 5 bases between the two germline ends. CDR1 and CDR2 from the germline V gene are SEHNR and FQNEAQ (reference sequence). The CDR3 bases are TGTGCCAGCAGCCCGACCACTGAAGCTTTCTTT. As protein: CASSPTTEAFF.

This clonotype appeared a few times. The chain joins TRBV6-5 to TRBJ2-2, with 9 bases that match TRBD2. This CDR3 is built from 16 residues. CDR1 and CDR2 (germline): MNHEY, SVGAGI. With V trimmed by 0 bases and J by 4 bases, 3 bases remained unmatched. This CDR3 is CASSYSSGRITGELFF. CDR3 nucleotide sequence: TGTGCCAGCAGTTACTCTAGCGGGAGAATCACCGGGGAGCTGTTTTTT.

The table lists this clonotype with many counts. The V gene is TRBV27, the J gene TRBJ1-6, with no clear D. There are 14 residues in the CDR3. Germline V gives CDR1 MNHEY, CDR2 SMNVEV (reference sequence). Between the trimmed V and J ends, which lost 8 bases and 10 bases, there was a span of 18 bases. The DNA for the CDR3 is TGTGCCAGCGCCGACGGACTTACCAACTCACCCCTCCACTTT. Encoded protein: CASADGLTNSPLHF.

The rearrangement joins TRBV12-3 or TRBV12-4 to TRBJ2-1, with TRBD1 matching 10 bases. The CDR3 runs 15 residues. V lost 4 bases and J lost 7; bases outside the gene matches: 7. This chain's CDR3 is CASSSPGQGWNEQFF. In nucleotides, the CDR3 is TGTGCCAGCAGTTCGCCGGGACAGGGGTGGAATGAGCAGTTCTTC.

This clonotype has only a few counts. It is unclear where the CDR3 begins or ends on the DNA, so no DNA is shown, and the CDR3 is as TCRdb lists it. The genes are TRBV6-1 and TRBJ2-2. The CDR3 is 13 residues long, ends included. Germline values: CDR1 MNHNS, CDR2 SASEGT. This CDR3 is CATCGQDRGAVFF.

The V gene is TRBV6-6, the J gene TRBJ2-3; D is undetermined. The germline V gene has CDR1 MNHNY and CDR2 SVGAGI (reference sequence). V was pared by 5 bases and J by 0 bases, with 3 bases between. The CDR3 sequence is 12 residues long. CDR3 bases: TGTGCCAGCAGTGATAGCACAGATACGCAGTATTTT. Its translation is CASSDSTDTQYF.

The table lists this clonotype with a few counts. J is TRBJ2-5 and V is TRBV4-1, with 11 bases identical to TRBD2. The V gene's germline CDR1 is MGHRA and CDR2 YSYEKL. The CDR3 consists of 17 residues. V gave up 2 bases and J gave up 1 base; unmatched junction bases: 6. The CDR3 nucleotides read TGCGCCAGCAGCCAACCTAGCGGGGGGCCGGGCCAAGAGACCCAGTACTTC. Its protein is CASSQPSGGPGQETQYF.

On this clonotype: Relative to the germline gene, one junction end is altered; a read error may explain this. The chain links TRBV29-1 to TRBJ2-1; 8 nucleotides align to TRBD2. The CDR3 consists of 14 residues. Per the germline V gene, CDR1 is SQVTM and CDR2 is ANQGSEA. CDR3 region: CSFELREESNEQFF. CDR3 in DNA: TGCAGCTTTGAATTGCGGGAGGAATCCAATGAGCAGTTCTTC.

This clonotype was found a few times. The rearrangement joins TRBV14 to TRBJ2-5, with no clear D. V was trimmed by 6 bases and J by 1 base, leaving 15 bases between them. Germline values: CDR1 SGHDN, CDR2 FVKESK. The CDR3 runs to 15 residues. CDR3 nucleotides: TGTGCCAGCAGTCCCGATAGGACCCGCCAAGAGACCCAGTACTTC. Protein product: CASSPDRTRQETQYF.